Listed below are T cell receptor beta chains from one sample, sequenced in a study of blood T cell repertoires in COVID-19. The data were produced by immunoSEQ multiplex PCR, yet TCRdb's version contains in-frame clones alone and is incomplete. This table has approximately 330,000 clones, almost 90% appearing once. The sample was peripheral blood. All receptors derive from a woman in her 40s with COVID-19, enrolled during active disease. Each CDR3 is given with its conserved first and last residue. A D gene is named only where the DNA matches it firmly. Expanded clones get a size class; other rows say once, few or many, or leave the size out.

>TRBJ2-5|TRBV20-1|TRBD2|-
CSASSGEAGKWETQYF
TGCAGTGCTAGTTCGGGTGAAGCGGGGAAGTGGGAGACCCAGTACTTC
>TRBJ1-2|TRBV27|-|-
CASSPFSGSPNYGYTF
TGTGCCAGCAGTCCTTTTTCAGGGTCGCCTAACTATGGCTACACCTTC
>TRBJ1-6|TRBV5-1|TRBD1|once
CASSFNQGATNSPLHF
TGCGCCAGCAGCTTTAATCAGGGGGCGACCAATTCACCCCTCCACTTT
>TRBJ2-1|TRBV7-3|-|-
CASSLALGPYNEQFF
TGTGCCAGCAGCTTAGCCTTGGGCCCCTACAATGAGCAGTTCTTC
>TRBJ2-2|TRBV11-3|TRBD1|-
CASSTDRGQIGELFF
TGTGCCAGCAGCACGGACAGGGGGCAAATCGGGGAGCTGTTTTTT
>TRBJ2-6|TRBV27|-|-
CASSFSPGRSGANVLTF
TGTGCCAGCAGTTTCAGTCCAGGGCGCTCTGGGGCCAACGTCCTGACTTTC
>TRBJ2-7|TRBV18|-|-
CASSPPSEYPYEQYF
TGTGCCAGCTCACCACCTAGCGAGTACCCCTACGAGCAGTACTTC
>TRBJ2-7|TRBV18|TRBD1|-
CASSPTGGYEQYF
TGTGCCAGCTCACCGACAGGGGGCTACGAGCAGTACTTC
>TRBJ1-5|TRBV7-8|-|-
CASSFLRDLGNQPQHF
TGTGCCAGCAGCTTCCTGCGTGACTTGGGCAATCAGCCCCAGCATTTT
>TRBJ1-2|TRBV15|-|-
CATRNRTVGYGYTF
TGTGCCACCAGGAACCGGACAGTCGGGTATGGCTACACCTTC
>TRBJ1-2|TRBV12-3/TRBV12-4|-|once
CASSLETTYGYTF
TGTGCCAGCAGTTTAGAGACAACCTATGGCTACACCTTC
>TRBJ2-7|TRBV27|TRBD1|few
CASYLDRGPYEQYF
TGTGCCAGCTATTTGGACAGGGGGCCCTACGAGCAGTACTTC
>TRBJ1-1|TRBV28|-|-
CASRSGGNKEAFF
TGTGCCAGCAGGTCCGGGGGTAATAAGGAAGCTTTCTTT
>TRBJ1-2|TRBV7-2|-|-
CASSLDGSYGYTF
TGTGCCAGCAGCTTAGATGGGAGCTATGGCTACACCTTC
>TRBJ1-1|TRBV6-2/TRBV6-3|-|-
CASSYGDMNTEAFF
TGTGCCAGCAGTTACGGGGACATGAACACTGAAGCTTTCTTT
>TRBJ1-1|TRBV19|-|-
CASSISRNTEAFF
TGTGCCAGTAGTATCAGTCGGAACACTGAAGCTTTCTTT
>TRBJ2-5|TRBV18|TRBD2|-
CASSPKGLAGVETQYF
TGTGCCAGCTCACCAAAGGGACTAGCGGGGGTGGAGACCCAGTACTTC
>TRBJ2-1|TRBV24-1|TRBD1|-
CATSRQGADDEQFF
TGTGCCACCAGTCGGCAGGGGGCCGACGATGAGCAGTTCTTC
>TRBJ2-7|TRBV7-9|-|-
CASSFSLSYEQYF
TGTGCCAGCAGCTTTTCCCTCTCCTACGAGCAGTACTTC
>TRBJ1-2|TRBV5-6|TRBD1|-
CASSYGTGLGYTF
TGTGCCAGCAGCTACGGGACAGGCCTTGGCTACACCTTC
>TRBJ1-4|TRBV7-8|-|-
CASSPDFKLFF
TGTGCCAGCAGCCCGGACTTTAAACTGTTTTTT
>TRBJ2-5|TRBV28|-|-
CASMAGQKETQYF
TGTGCCAGCATGGCAGGGCAAAAAGAGACCCAGTACTTC
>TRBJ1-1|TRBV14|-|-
CASSQGTARSTEAFF
TGTGCCAGCAGCCAAGGAACAGCCCGAAGCACTGAAGCTTTCTTT
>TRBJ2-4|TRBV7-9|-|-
CASSSGPGPSTDQYF
TGTGCCAGCAGCTCTGGGCCAGGGCCCTCCACGGATCAGTACTTC
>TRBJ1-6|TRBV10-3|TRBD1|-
CAISVSGGSPLHF
TGTGCCATCAGTGTATCAGGGGGCTCACCCCTCCACTTT
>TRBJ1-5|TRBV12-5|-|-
CASAQDLQKYQPQHF
TGTGCTAGTGCCCAGGATCTGCAAAAGTATCAGCCCCAGCATTTT
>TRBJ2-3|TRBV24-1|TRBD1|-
CATSDPRQGRDTQYF
TGTGCCACCAGTGATCCAAGACAGGGGCGAGATACGCAGTATTTT
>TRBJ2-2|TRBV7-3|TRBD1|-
CASSPGTGIGELFF
TGTGCCAGCAGCCCCGGGACAGGGATCGGGGAGCTGTTTTTT
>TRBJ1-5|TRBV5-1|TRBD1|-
CASSPGQLNQPQHF
TGCGCCAGCAGCCCGGGACAGTTGAATCAGCCCCAGCATTTT
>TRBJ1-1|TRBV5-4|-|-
CASSLGLEAFF
TGTGCCAGCAGCCTCGGACTGGAAGCTTTCTTT
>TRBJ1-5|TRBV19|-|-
CASSIPGINQPQHF
TGTGCCAGTAGTATCCCCGGGATTAATCAGCCCCAGCATTTT
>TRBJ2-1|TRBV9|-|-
CASSVHRELAIGNEQFF
TGTGCCAGCAGCGTACACAGGGAACTGGCTATTGGCAATGAGCAGTTCTTC
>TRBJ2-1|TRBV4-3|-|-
CASSQDSRGSSYNEQFF
TGCGCCAGCAGCCAAGACAGCCGGGGGAGCTCCTACAATGAGCAGTTCTTC
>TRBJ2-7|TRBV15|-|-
CATSRVILRQSYEQYF
TGTGCCACCAGCAGAGTAATATTACGACAATCCTACGAGCAGTACTTC
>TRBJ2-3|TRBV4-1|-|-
CASSQADLVADTQYF
TGCGCCAGCAGCCAAGCTGACTTGGTAGCAGATACGCAGTATTTT
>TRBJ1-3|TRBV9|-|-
CASSVVGGAPGNTIYF
TGTGCCAGCAGCGTAGTCGGAGGGGCCCCTGGAAACACCATATATTTT
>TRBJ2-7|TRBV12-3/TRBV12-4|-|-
CASGDSRSYEQYF
TGTGCCAGCGGAGACTCCCGCTCCTACGAGCAGTACTTC
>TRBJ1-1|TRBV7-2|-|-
CASRSGPGVAFF
TGTGCCAGCAGATCAGGGCCAGGGGTAGCTTTCTTT
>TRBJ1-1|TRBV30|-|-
CAWDTGGARTEAFF
TGTGCCTGGGACACGGGTGGGGCCAGGACTGAAGCTTTCTTT
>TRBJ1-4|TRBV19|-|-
CASSILPGTGVEKLFF
TGTGCCAGTAGTATATTGCCCGGCACCGGGGTTGAAAAACTGTTTTTT
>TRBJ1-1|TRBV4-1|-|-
CASSQEGEGLNTEAFF
TGCGCCAGCAGCCAAGAGGGTGAGGGCTTGAACACTGAAGCTTTCTTT
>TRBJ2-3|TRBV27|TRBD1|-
CASSYPGQVGDTQYF
TGTGCCAGCAGTTACCCTGGACAGGTGGGAGATACGCAGTATTTT
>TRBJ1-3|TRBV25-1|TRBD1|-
CASSAAVLGQGSGNTIYF
TGTGCCAGCAGTGCCGCGGTATTGGGACAGGGGTCTGGAAACACCATATATTTT
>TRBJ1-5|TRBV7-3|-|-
CASSLTPGESNQPQHF
TGTGCCAGCAGCTTAACGCCGGGGGAGAGCAATCAGCCCCAGCATTTT
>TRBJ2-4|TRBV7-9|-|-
CASSLPPWGVKAKNIQYF
TGTGCCAGCAGCTTGCCGCCCTGGGGGGTTAAAGCCAAAAACATTCAGTACTTC
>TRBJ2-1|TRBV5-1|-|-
CASSLSLSSYNEQFF
TGCGCCAGCAGCTTATCTCTGAGCTCCTACAATGAGCAGTTCTTC
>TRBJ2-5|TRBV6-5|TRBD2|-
CASSYSGGFDETQYF
TGTGCCAGCAGTTACTCGGGAGGGTTCGACGAGACCCAGTACTTC
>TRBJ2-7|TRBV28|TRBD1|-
CASRSPGQVYEQYF
TGTGCCAGCAGATCCCCGGGACAGGTCTACGAGCAGTACTTC
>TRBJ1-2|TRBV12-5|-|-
CASGITTNYGYTF
TGTGCTAGTGGTATCACTACTAACTATGGCTACACCTTC
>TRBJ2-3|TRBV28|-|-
CASSLFNGGPGDTQYF
TGTGCCAGCAGTTTATTTAACGGGGGGCCCGGAGATACGCAGTATTTT
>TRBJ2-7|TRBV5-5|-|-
CASSLPRQGNEQYF
TGTGCCAGCAGCTTGCCTCGGCAGGGAAACGAGCAGTACTTC
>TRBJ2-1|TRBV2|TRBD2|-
CASSDPSGSSYNEQFF
TGTGCCAGCAGTGACCCTAGCGGAAGCTCCTACAATGAGCAGTTCTTC
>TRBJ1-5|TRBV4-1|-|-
CASSSHFGAYNQPQHF
TGCGCCAGCAGCTCACATTTTGGGGCGTACAATCAGCCCCAGCATTTT
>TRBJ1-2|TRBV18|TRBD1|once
CASSPWTGNIARGYTF
TGTGCCAGCTCACCGTGGACAGGGAACATAGCACGCGGCTACACCTTC